The 8 T cell receptor beta chains below come from one sample, sequenced in a study of T cells in tuberculosis. The assay was immunoSEQ multiplex PCR, and TCRdb's table has in-frame clones only and misses some. The data contain some 49,000 clones, more than 90% of them singletons. Documented time point: new active TB diagnosis, blood taken before or within 7 days of starting treatment. Sequencing was performed on PBMCs, taken at tuberculosis diagnosis. These receptor sequences come from an adult with tuberculosis.

This clone was picked up a small number of times. This chain links TRBV2 with TRBJ2-4; no definite D call. Germline CDR1 is SNHLY and CDR2 is FYNNEI. The ends were cut back, 6 bases at V and 0 bases at J, with 15 bases in the middle. CDR3 size: 16 residues. Here the CDR3 DNA reads TGTGCCAGCAGAATACAGCTCCCCGGAGCCAAAAACATTCAGTACTTC. Amino acid sequence: CASRIQLPGAKNIQYF.

This chain uses TRBV14 with TRBJ2-7; a possible D gene is TRBD2 (6 bases). Germline V gene data show CDR1 as SGHDN and CDR2 as FVKESK. This CDR3 comprises 13 residues. The ends were cut back, 3 bases at V and 4 bases at J, with 10 bases in the middle. This CDR3 is CASSQAGSYEQYF. As DNA, the CDR3 is TGTGCCAGCAGCCAGGCGGGAAGTTACGAGCAGTACTTC.

The chain uses TRBV7-2 and TRBJ1-1; TRBD1 agrees at 7 bases. The germline V gene has CDR1 SGHTA and CDR2 FQGNSA. The V and J ends lost 3 bases and 7 bases, in that order; junction bases with no gene match: 8. This CDR3 is 14 amino acids long. The CDR3 here is CASSLSEGDSEAFF. CDR3 DNA: TGTGCCAGCAGCTTGTCCGAGGGGGACAGTGAAGCTTTCTTT.

CDR3 protein: CASSRGQGSSSPLHF. CDR3 nucleotides: TGTGCCAGCAGCCGGGGACAGGGCTCGAGTTCACCCCTCCACTTT. J is TRBJ1-6 and V is TRBV14, with 9 bases identical to TRBD1. Germline V gives CDR1 SGHDN, CDR2 FVKESK. The CDR3 is 15 amino acids. With V trimmed by 4 bases and J by 9 bases, 7 bases remained unmatched.

The chain couples TRBV21-1 to TRBJ1-2. TRBV21-1 is termed a pseudogene. The CDR3 runs to 15 residues. CDR3: CASSPKTPTNYGYTF. The CDR3 DNA sequence: TGTGCCAGCAGTCCAAAGACTCCTACTAACTATGGCTACACCTTC.

In DNA form, the CDR3 reads TGTGCCACAGAGCCTACAGGGGTGGGCAATCAGCCCCAGCATTTT. Protein sequence: CATEPTGVGNQPQHF. The chain recombines TRBV15 with TRBJ1-5; the match to TRBD1 covers 7 bases. The CDR3 length is 15 residues. Germline loops: CDR1 LNHNV, CDR2 YYDKDF (reference sequence). V shed 9 bases, J shed 2 bases, and the junction held 10 bases outside the gene matches.

The chain carries TRBV19 and TRBJ2-7; possibly TRBD2 for D (6 bases). CDR1 and CDR2 (germline): LNHDA, SQIVND (reference sequence). This CDR3 has 13 amino acids. The V gene lost 4 bases and the J gene lost 3 bases, with 10 bases spanning the gap. The CDR3 coding sequence is TGTGCCAGTAGTACGGGACTCCTCTACGAGCAGTACTTC. Protein: CASSTGLLYEQYF.

The CDR3 DNA reads TGCGCCAGCAGGGTGAGGTTGGATGCAGATACGCAGTATTTT. Translating gives CASRVRLDADTQYF. The genes are TRBV5-1 and TRBJ2-3; D gene ambiguous. With 5 bases removed from V and 4 bases from J, the gap between germline ends came to 14 bases. Germline V gene lookup returns CDR1 SGHRS and CDR2 YFSETQ. CDR3 length: 14 amino acids.